The rows below give T cell receptor beta chains drawn from one sample of a study of type 1 and type 2 diabetes patients. Using its own MiXCR run on the multiplex PCR reads, TCRdb lists one record per CDR3 protein. Of about 250,000 distinct CDR3 sequences listed, 45% to 60% were seen once; the top ten hold roughly 13%. Sample: peripheral blood mononuclear cells (PBMCs). The origin of the receptors is a man between 18 and 35 years old with type 2 diabetes. Both conserved end residues are part of each CDR3. Each record gives: V gene, clone size, D gene, J gene, CDR3 protein, CDR3 DNA. D genes are given only for firm matches. The size of a clone is reported for some rows only, either as once, few or many, or as a class for expanded clones.

V: TRBV2
size: many
D: -
J: TRBJ1-1
CDR3: CASRDSDRPNTEAFF
DNA: TGTGCCAGCCGTGACTCTGACAGGCCGAACACTGAAGCTTTCTTT

V: TRBV12-3/TRBV12-4
size: -
D: -
J: TRBJ2-1
CDR3: CASSLGAEYNEQFF
DNA: TGTGCCAGCAGTTTAGGGGCAGAGTACAATGAGCAGTTCTTC

V: TRBV20-1
size: -
D: -
J: TRBJ2-5
CDR3: CSASSGNQETQYF
DNA: TGCAGTGCTAGTTCGGGAAATCAAGAGACCCAGTACTTC

V: TRBV2
size: many
D: -
J: TRBJ1-2
CDR3: CASSQQGNGYTF
DNA: TGTGCCAGCAGTCAACAGGGTAATGGCTACACCTTC

V: TRBV24-1
size: -
D: -
J: TRBJ2-5
CDR3: CATSEAGPETQYF
DNA: TGTGCCACCAGTGAGGCAGGCCCAGAGACCCAGTACTTC

V: TRBV19
size: -
D: -
J: TRBJ2-7
CDR3: CASSIDRRRTYEQYF
DNA: TGTGCCAGTAGTATAGATCGCAGGAGGACCTACGAGCAGTACTTC

V: TRBV2
size: -
D: -
J: TRBJ1-5
CDR3: CASSEGWVNQPQHF
DNA: TGTGCCAGCAGTGAAGGATGGGTTAATCAGCCCCAGCATTTT

V: TRBV12-3/TRBV12-4
size: -
D: -
J: TRBJ2-2
CDR3: CASSRGTATSTGELFF
DNA: TGTGCCAGCAGTCGCGGGACAGCTACCTCGACCGGGGAGCTGTTTTTT

V: TRBV12-3/TRBV12-4
size: -
D: TRBD1
J: TRBJ2-1
CDR3: CASSQGQSYNEQFF
DNA: TGTGCCAGCAGTCAGGGACAGTCCTACAATGAGCAGTTCTTC

V: TRBV7-2
size: few
D: TRBD2
J: TRBJ2-7
CDR3: CASSLALKRRGGGRDEQYF
DNA: TGTGCCAGCAGCTTAGCGCTAAAACGGCGGGGGGGCGGTCGGGACGAGCAGTACTTC

V: TRBV7-8
size: few
D: TRBD2
J: TRBJ2-1
CDR3: CASSKGLDYNEQFF
DNA: TGTGCCAGCAGCAAGGGACTAGACTACAATGAGCAGTTCTTC

V: TRBV11-2
size: -
D: -
J: TRBJ2-2
CDR3: CASSLELTGTGAGELFF
DNA: TGTGCCAGCAGCTTAGAGCTTACAGGAACCGGGGCCGGGGAGCTGTTTTTT

V: TRBV6-6
size: many
D: -
J: TRBJ1-1
CDR3: CASTNGGEAFF
DNA: TGTGCCAGCACTAACGGGGGAGAGGCTTTCTTT

V: TRBV7-6
size: -
D: -
J: TRBJ2-3
CDR3: CASSRSDTGAGTDTQYF
DNA: TGTGCCAGCAGCCGTTCAGATACGGGGGCTGGCACAGATACGCAGTATTTT

V: TRBV9
size: -
D: -
J: TRBJ2-1
CDR3: CASSVGGYRSYNEQFF
DNA: TGTGCCAGCAGCGTAGGTGGGTACCGCTCCTACAATGAGCAGTTCTTC

V: TRBV6-5
size: many
D: TRBD2
J: TRBJ2-7
CDR3: CASSQTSGSYEQYF
DNA: TGTGCCAGCAGCCAGACTAGCGGGAGTTACGAGCAGTACTTC

V: TRBV30
size: many
D: TRBD1
J: TRBJ2-5
CDR3: CARGQGEETQYF
DNA: TGTGCTCGGGGACAGGGGGAAGAGACCCAGTACTTC

V: TRBV19
size: -
D: -
J: TRBJ1-4
CDR3: CASSTDIGANEKLFF
DNA: TGTGCCAGTAGTACCGACATCGGAGCAAATGAAAAACTGTTTTTT